The 5 T cell receptor beta chains below all came from one sample that was sequenced in a study of regulatory T cells in long-lasting Graves disease. HTBI primers from iRepertoire and Arm-PCR of CDR3 regions yielded the TCR beta libraries. TCRdb fed the multiplex PCR reads into MiXCR, producing one record per CDR3 protein. The sample lists 400,000 to 500,000 distinct CDR3 sequences; roughly 15% were seen once. Time point: newly diagnosed GD, antithyroid drugs for less than 3 months. PBMC RNA was the source of the TCR library. This sample also belongs to another study, concerning T cells in Graves' hyperthyroidism and ophthalmopathy.

The source material was peripheral blood mononuclear cells (PBMCs), sampled at new diagnosis, from a patient treated with antithyroid drugs. These receptors all stem from a woman in her 50s with Graves disease.

A few counts support this clonotype. The chain uses TRBV7-9 and TRBJ2-2; D uncertain. The V gene lost 11 bases and the J gene lost 5 bases, with 9 bases spanning the gap. Germline V gene sequence: CDR1 SEHNR, CDR2 FQNEAQ (reference sequence). The CDR3 consists of 11 residues. The CDR3 region is CALGVTGELFF. In DNA, the CDR3 is TGTGCCCTGGGCGTTACCGGGGAGCTGTTTTTT.

The genes are TRBV10-3 and TRBJ2-1, with 12 bases that match TRBD2. The CDR3 spans 14 residues. CDR1 ENHRY and CDR2 SYGVKD come from the germline V gene. Trimming removed 10 bases from V and 4 bases from J; junction bases left unmatched: 5. The CDR3 bases are TGTGCCACGGAAACTAGCGGGGGGTACAATGAGCAGTTCTTC. Translation: CATETSGGYNEQFF.

This clonotype was counted ten times or more. V and J are TRBV11-1 and TRBJ2-1; D gene ambiguous. V was trimmed by 7 bases and J by 1 base, leaving 11 bases between them. The CDR3 runs to 14 residues. Germline V gene data show CDR1 as SGHAT and CDR2 as FQDESV (reference sequence). CDR3 in DNA: TGTGCCAGCACCCTCACTGGTTCCTACAATGAGCAGTTCTTC. It codes for CASTLTGSYNEQFF.

This clonotype has at least ten counts. The chain uses TRBV27 and TRBJ1-1; TRBD1 aligns across 8 bases. This CDR3 is 17 amino acids long. V lost 5 bases, J lost 0 bases, and 11 bases stayed unmatched. Germline lookup yields CDR1 MNHEY and CDR2 SMNVEV (reference sequence). The CDR3 region has the DNA TGTGCCAGCAGTCACCTGAGTAAGACAGGGGTGAACACTGAAGCTTTCTTT. Translation: CASSHLSKTGVNTEAFF.

This clonotype has ten or more counts. The gene calls are TRBV10-3 and TRBJ1-3; tentatively, D is TRBD1 (5 bases). V lost 6 bases, J lost 0 bases, and 12 bases lay in between. Germline V gene sequence: CDR1 ENHRY, CDR2 SYGVKD. The CDR3 sequence is 15 residues long. The CDR3 is CAIRDDRDSGNTIYF. The CDR3 DNA reads TGTGCCATCAGGGACGACAGAGACTCTGGAAACACCATATATTTT.